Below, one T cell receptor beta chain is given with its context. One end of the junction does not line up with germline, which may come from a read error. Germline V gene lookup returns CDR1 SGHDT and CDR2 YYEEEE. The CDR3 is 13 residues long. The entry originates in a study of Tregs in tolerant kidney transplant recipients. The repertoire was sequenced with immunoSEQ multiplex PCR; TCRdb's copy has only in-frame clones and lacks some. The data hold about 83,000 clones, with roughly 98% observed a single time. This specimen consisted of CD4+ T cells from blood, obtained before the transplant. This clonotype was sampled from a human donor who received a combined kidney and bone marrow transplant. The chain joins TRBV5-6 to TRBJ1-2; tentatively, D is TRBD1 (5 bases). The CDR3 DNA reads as TGTGCCAGCAGCTTGTGGCAGGGTACAAGCTTCCTCTTC. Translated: CASSLWQGTSFLF.